The rows below give T cell receptor beta chains drawn from one sample of a study of post-analysis software for immune sequencing data. TCRdb re-called the PCR reads with MiXCR, one entry per CDR3 protein. The sample carries roughly 540,000 distinct CDR3 sequences, less than 40% recorded once. The specimen sequenced was blood. The receptor source for this set is a girl younger than 18 with multiple sclerosis. Both conserved end residues are part of each CDR3. The D gene is left open where the match is weak.

V gene	D gene	CDR3 protein
TRBV9	TRBD1	CASSVDTGGETQYF
TRBV27	TRBD1	CASRWTGSTSYGYTF
TRBV7-9	-	CASTQVTTSGDGYTF
TRBV6-5	TRBD1	CASGQGNPGNEQYF
TRBV10-3	TRBD1	CAIAGGQGDEAFF
TRBV18	TRBD1	CASSRETGHPGANVLTF
TRBV29-1	-	CSVVFRGLNTEAFF
TRBV20-1	-	CSARDGGSYGYTF
TRBV6-2/TRBV6-3	-	CASSYEPGIDYGYTF
TRBV6-6	-	CASSYSTSLNGYTF
TRBV25-1	TRBD1	CASKGQGTGHTF
TRBV3-1	-	CASSQYGDGYTF
TRBV3-1	TRBD1	CASSQGTRGHGYTF
TRBV11-2	-	CASSLGAELGRKYQETQYF
TRBV5-6	TRBD1	CASSSPGQGADTQYF
TRBV29-1	-	CSVEESTRYGYTF
TRBV20-1	-	CSARPVASTDTQYF
TRBV6-5	TRBD1	CASWDRMNTEAFF
TRBV6-2/TRBV6-3	-	CASSYLGVHRTEQYF
TRBV24-1	-	CATSGGWNTEAFF
TRBV7-9	-	CASSLVEGWAEQFF
TRBV7-3	-	CASSRGEGETQYF
TRBV25-1	-	CASSELLGGDTDTQYF
TRBV29-1	TRBD1	CSAKQGDGYGYTF
TRBV29-1	-	CSAIPSHSYNEQFF
TRBV12-3/TRBV12-4	-	CASSFTGTEAFF
TRBV11-2	TRBD2	CASSLLTSGGRTDTQYF
TRBV7-2	TRBD2	CASSLAGLVNEQFF
TRBV15	-	CATSGNREGETQYF
TRBV28	-	CASSAGFENTEAFF
TRBV4-2	TRBD1	CASSQRTGKYEQYF
TRBV2	TRBD1	CASSTGQETQYF
TRBV20-1	TRBD1	CSARGLGQGNYGYTF
TRBV3-1	-	CASSQAQSVGGTQYF
TRBV6-5	-	CASGRGKTQYF
TRBV6-5	TRBD1	CASSYSGQGADEQYF
TRBV13	-	CASSSAPGGITDTQYF
TRBV5-1	-	CASSRGSPGYQETQYF
TRBV6-5	TRBD1	CASSSTLDRGLGNEQFF
TRBV7-3	TRBD2	CASSPTGTSGAYNEQFF
TRBV5-1	-	CASSLDRTYSTDTQYF
TRBV12-3/TRBV12-4	-	CAPIPGLGDTEAFF
TRBV3-1	TRBD2	CASTEAGVEGVWFF
TRBV20-1	TRBD2	CSASRGGRGETQYF
TRBV29-1	-	CSVELASTDTQYF
TRBV7-3	TRBD2	CASSATGTNYNEQYF
TRBV5-5	-	CASSLGLSGAETQYF
TRBV2	TRBD2	CASSPTGTSSFGTQYF
TRBV5-1	TRBD2	CASSSTSGGSYEQYF
TRBV13	-	CASSLSRDTEAFF
TRBV4-1	-	CASSQVPTGGTDTQYF
TRBV5-1	-	CASGLNRDQETQYF
TRBV25-1	-	CASSVKLPKETQYF
TRBV20-1	-	CSSDPRGGQFF
TRBV29-1	-	CSVAGSYNEQFF